These 18 T cell receptor beta chains were sequenced from one sample in a study of CD8+CD57+ T cells in acquired aplastic anemia. Patients chosen for sequencing had CD8+CD57+ cells that had expanded, as shown by flow cytometry. Genomic DNA was employed as the template in profiling TCR beta VDJ and CDR3. TCRdb analysed the reads with MiXCR anew, one entry per CDR3 protein. The sample records some 180,000 distinct CDR3 sequences, roughly three fifths being singletons. Sequenced sample: sorted CD4+, CD8+, or CD8+CD57+ T cells (not recorded which) from PBMCs. These receptors were obtained from a human donor with aplastic anemia.

The chain employs TRBV29-1 and TRBJ1-3, with D hard to call. CDR3 length equals 11 residues. Germline CDR1 is SQVTM and CDR2 is ANQGSEA. V lost 3 bases and J 4 bases, leaving 4 bases between the germline ends. The CDR3 DNA sequence: TGCAGCGTTGAGGAGGGAAACACCATATATTTT. The encoded protein is CSVEEGNTIYF.

This clonotype was recorded a few times. The V gene is TRBV7-9, the J gene TRBJ2-5, with D perhaps assigned TRBD1 or TRBD2 (5 bases each). The CDR3 sequence is 15 residues long. V was cut by 5 bases and J by 8 bases, with 21 bases left in between. Germline lookup yields CDR1 SEHNR and CDR2 FQNEAQ (reference sequence). Written as DNA, the CDR3 is TGTGCCAGCAGCCCGGTAGCCGGGACGGCGGTAACCCAGTACTTC. Residues: CASSPVAGTAVTQYF.

This clonotype came up a few times. V usage is TRBV2 and J usage is TRBJ2-5, with 9 bases identical to TRBD1. There are 14 residues in the CDR3. V shed 11 bases and J 4 bases; nucleotides not matched to a gene: 11. In germline, CDR1 is SNHLY, CDR2 FYNNEI. The CDR3 spells CAYDRDRVGETQYF. The CDR3 nucleotides read TGTGCCTACGACCGGGACAGGGTGGGAGAGACCCAGTACTTC.

This chain uses TRBV6-1 with TRBJ2-3; D is uncertain. The CDR3 totals 15 residues. V was trimmed by 5 bases and J by 0 bases, leaving 12 bases between them. The V gene's germline CDR1 is MNHNS and CDR2 SASEGT. The CDR3 DNA follows: TGTGCCAGCAGTATGACGGAATCTAGCACAGATACGCAGTATTTT. Protein sequence: CASSMTESSTDTQYF.

The table lists this clonotype with many counts. The chain joins TRBV29-1 to TRBJ2-7, with TRBD1 as a possible D gene (5 bases). The CDR3 has 12 amino acids. The V end was cut by 4 bases, the J end by 2 bases, with 9 bases between. Germline CDR1 and CDR2: SQVTM and ANQGSEA. The CDR3 nucleotides read TGCAGCGTTGTGGCAGGGACCTACGAGCAGTACTTC. Translating gives CSVVAGTYEQYF.

V and J are TRBV20-1 and TRBJ2-3, with D possibly TRBD1 on 5 matching bases. The CDR3 spans 14 residues. CDR1 and CDR2 from the germline V gene are DFQATT and SNEGSKA (reference sequence). Trimming took off 3 bases at V and 4 bases at J, with 14 bases between the two ends. CDR3 in DNA: TGCAGTGCTAGGCGTCAGGGATTGTCAGATACGCAGTATTTT. Translating it yields CSARRQGLSDTQYF.

J is TRBJ1-1 and V is TRBV7-2, with TRBD1 matching 7 bases. The germline V gene has CDR1 SGHTA and CDR2 FQGNSA. Trimming cost V 1 base and J 12 bases; bases outside gene matches: 8. This CDR3 contains 13 residues. The CDR3 DNA follows: TGTGCCAGCAGCTTAGGGGTAAGGGGGCTGACTTTCTTT. This sequence encodes CASSLGVRGLTFF.

By proportion, this clonotype is medium-sized (0.01 to 0.1%). The chain links TRBV5-1 to TRBJ2-3; 7 bases are a match to TRBD2. This CDR3 contains 16 residues. Trimming removed 4 bases from V and 1 base from J; junction bases left unmatched: 9. Germline lookup yields CDR1 SGHRS and CDR2 YFSETQ. CDR3 DNA sequence: TGCGCCAGCAGCCCCCGACTGGCGGGGGGCACAGATACGCAGTATTTT. Its protein product is CASSPRLAGGTDTQYF.

The rearrangement joins TRBV7-9 to TRBJ1-5, with TRBD1 identical over 7 bases. Trimming removed 5 bases from V and 0 bases from J; junction bases left unmatched: 4. Germline V gene sequence: CDR1 SEHNR, CDR2 FQNEAQ (reference sequence). The length of the CDR3 is 15 residues. The CDR3 DNA reads as TGTGCCAGCAGCATAGGGGACAGTAGCAATCAGCCCCAGCATTTT. It is translated as CASSIGDSSNQPQHF.

V is TRBV6-1 and J is TRBJ2-1, with 7 bases identical to TRBD1. The CDR3 length is 15 residues. V was clipped by 5 bases and J by 3 bases; unmatched bases: 7. Per germline, CDR1 MNHNS and CDR2 SASEGT. CDR3 residues: CASSIDRVIYNEQFF. The CDR3 DNA follows: TGTGCCAGCAGTATCGACAGGGTCATCTACAATGAGCAGTTCTTC.

The chain couples TRBV25-1 to TRBJ2-3; 10 positions agree with TRBD2. This CDR3 region has 15 residues. Looked up from germline, CDR1 is MGHDK and CDR2 is SYGVNS. V gave up 8 bases and J gave up 5 bases; unmatched junction bases: 10. The CDR3 region is CASGDLAGVGDTQYF. In DNA, the CDR3 is TGTGCCAGCGGGGATCTAGCGGGAGTCGGAGATACGCAGTATTTT.

This clonotype was detected many times. This sequence joins TRBV14 and TRBJ2-1, with 7 nucleotides matching TRBD2. This CDR3 has 17 amino acids. Germline lookup yields CDR1 SGHDN and CDR2 FVKESK. Trimming took 0 bases from V and 8 from J; bases not matched to a gene: 13. Here the CDR3 DNA reads TGTGCCAGCAGCCAAGATCTCACGGGGAGGGAATGGGATGAGCAGTTCTTC. Amino acids: CASSQDLTGREWDEQFF.

This clonotype was counted a single time. The chain couples TRBV25-1 to TRBJ1-2, with D uncertain. V dropped 4 bases and J dropped 2 bases, with 11 bases sitting between them. Per the germline V gene, CDR1 is MGHDK and CDR2 is SYGVNS. The length of the CDR3 is 14 residues. The CDR3 loop reads CASSALITNYGYTF. The CDR3 DNA follows: TGTGCCAGCAGTGCGCTTATTACAAACTATGGCTACACCTTC.

This clonotype is a singleton in its sample. The chain joins TRBV25-1 to TRBJ2-7; TRBD2 is a possible D gene (6 bases). CDR3 length: 14 residues. From germline, CDR1 is MGHDK and CDR2 SYGVNS. The germline V and J ends were trimmed by 4 bases and 2 bases, with 12 bases remaining between them. The CDR3 protein is CASSGFGSPYEQYF. The CDR3 DNA sequence: TGTGCCAGCAGTGGTTTCGGGAGTCCCTACGAGCAGTACTTC.

CDR3 amino acids: CATSRGERGGTDTQYF. The CDR3 nucleotides read TGTGCCACCAGCAGAGGGGAGCGGGGGGGCACAGATACGCAGTATTTT. This chain connects TRBV15 to TRBJ2-3; 9 nucleotides agree with TRBD2. This CDR3 is 16 amino acids long. The junction had 3 bases not matched to a gene; V was cut back by 1 base and J by 1 base. Germline V lookup: CDR1 LNHNV, CDR2 YYDKDF (reference sequence).

This rearrangement joins TRBV25-1 to TRBJ1-1; no definite D call. This CDR3 spans 14 amino acids. In germline, CDR1 is MGHDK, CDR2 SYGVNS. The V gene lost 5 bases and the J gene lost 0 bases, with 10 bases spanning the gap. In nucleotides, the CDR3 is TGTGCCAGCAGTCGAACGGATATGAACACTGAAGCTTTCTTT. Translated, it gives CASSRTDMNTEAFF.

This clonotype was found a few times. The conserved phenylalanine or tryptophan normally closing the CDR3 is absent here, so this likely arose from a read error. The V call is TRBV4-1, the J call TRBJ1-3; D remains unclear. Per the germline V gene, CDR1 is MGHRA and CDR2 is YSYEKL. V lost 0 bases and J lost 9, with 6 bases in between. The CDR3 is 12 amino acids. The CDR3 region has the DNA TGCGCCAGCAGCCAAGATGGGGTCACCATATATCTT. The encoded protein is CASSQDGVTIYL.

This clonotype showed up many times. V gene TRBV4-1 combines with J gene TRBJ2-7, with 8 bases aligning to TRBD1. CDR3 length: 15 amino acids. CDR1 and CDR2 from the germline V gene are MGHRA and YSYEKL. V dropped 4 bases and J dropped 3; count of bases not matched to a gene: 8. CDR3 residues: CASSLGQGGFYEQYF. DNA of the CDR3: TGCGCCAGCAGCCTAGGACAGGGTGGTTTCTACGAGCAGTACTTC.